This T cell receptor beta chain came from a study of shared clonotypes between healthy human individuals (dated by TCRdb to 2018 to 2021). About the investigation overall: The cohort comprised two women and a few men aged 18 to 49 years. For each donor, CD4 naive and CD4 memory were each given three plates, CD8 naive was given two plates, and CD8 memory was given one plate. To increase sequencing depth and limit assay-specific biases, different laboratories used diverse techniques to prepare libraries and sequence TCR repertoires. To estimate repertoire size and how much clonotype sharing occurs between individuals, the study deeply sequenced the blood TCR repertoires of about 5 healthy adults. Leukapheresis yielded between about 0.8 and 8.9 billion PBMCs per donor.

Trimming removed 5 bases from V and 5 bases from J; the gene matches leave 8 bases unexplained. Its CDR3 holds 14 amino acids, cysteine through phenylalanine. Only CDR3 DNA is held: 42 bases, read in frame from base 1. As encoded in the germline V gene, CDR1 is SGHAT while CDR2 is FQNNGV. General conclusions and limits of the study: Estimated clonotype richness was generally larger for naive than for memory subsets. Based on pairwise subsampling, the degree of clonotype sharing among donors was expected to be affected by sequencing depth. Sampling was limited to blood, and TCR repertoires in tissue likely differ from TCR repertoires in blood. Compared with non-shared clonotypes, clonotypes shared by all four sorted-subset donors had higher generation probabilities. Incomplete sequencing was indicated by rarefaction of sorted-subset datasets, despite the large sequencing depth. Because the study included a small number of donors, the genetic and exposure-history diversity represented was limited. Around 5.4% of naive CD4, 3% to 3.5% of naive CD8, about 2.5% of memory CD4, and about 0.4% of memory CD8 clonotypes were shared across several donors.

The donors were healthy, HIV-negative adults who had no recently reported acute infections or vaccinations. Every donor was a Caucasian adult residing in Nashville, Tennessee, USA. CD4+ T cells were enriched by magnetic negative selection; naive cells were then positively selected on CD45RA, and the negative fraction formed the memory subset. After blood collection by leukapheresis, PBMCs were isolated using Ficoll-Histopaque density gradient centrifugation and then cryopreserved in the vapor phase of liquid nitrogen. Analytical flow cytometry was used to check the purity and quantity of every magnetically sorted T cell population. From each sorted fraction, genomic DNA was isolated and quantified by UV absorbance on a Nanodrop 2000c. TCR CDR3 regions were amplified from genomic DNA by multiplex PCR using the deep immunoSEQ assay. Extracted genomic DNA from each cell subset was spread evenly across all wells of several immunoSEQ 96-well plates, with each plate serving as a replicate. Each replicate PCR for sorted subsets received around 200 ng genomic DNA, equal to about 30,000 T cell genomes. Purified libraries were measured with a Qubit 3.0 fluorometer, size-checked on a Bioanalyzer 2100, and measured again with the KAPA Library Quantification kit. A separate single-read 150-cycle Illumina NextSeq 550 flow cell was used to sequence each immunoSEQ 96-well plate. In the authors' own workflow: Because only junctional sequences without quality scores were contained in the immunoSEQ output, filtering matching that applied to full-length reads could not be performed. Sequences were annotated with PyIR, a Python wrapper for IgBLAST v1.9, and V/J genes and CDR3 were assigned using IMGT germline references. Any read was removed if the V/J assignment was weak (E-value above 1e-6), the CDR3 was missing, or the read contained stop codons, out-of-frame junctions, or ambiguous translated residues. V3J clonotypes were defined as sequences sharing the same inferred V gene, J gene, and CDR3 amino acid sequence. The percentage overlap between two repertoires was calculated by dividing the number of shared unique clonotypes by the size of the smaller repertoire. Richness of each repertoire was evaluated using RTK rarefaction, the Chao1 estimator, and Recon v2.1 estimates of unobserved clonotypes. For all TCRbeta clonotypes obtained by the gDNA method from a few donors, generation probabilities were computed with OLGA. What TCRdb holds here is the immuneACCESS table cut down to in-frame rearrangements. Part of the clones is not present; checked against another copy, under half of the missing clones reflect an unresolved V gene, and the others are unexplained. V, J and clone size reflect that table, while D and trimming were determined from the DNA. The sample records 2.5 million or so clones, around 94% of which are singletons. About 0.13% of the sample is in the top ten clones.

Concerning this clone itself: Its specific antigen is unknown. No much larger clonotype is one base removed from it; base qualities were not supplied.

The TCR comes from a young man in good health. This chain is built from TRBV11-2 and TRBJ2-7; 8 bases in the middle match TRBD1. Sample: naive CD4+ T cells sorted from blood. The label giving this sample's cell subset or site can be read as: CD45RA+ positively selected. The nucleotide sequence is TGTGCCAGCAGCCACGACAGGGGAAAGGACGAGCAGTACTTC. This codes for CASSHDRGKDEQYF.